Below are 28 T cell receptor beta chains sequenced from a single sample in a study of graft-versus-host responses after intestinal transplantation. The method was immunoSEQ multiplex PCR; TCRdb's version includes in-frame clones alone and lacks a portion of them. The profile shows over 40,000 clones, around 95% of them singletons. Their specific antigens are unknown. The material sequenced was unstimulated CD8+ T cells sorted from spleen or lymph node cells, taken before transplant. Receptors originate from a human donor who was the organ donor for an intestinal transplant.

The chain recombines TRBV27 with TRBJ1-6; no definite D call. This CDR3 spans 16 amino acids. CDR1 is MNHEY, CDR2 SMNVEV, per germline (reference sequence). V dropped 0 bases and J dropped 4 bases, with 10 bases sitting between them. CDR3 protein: CASSLSTGRYNSPLHF. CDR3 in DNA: TGTGCCAGCAGTTTATCAACGGGTCGTTATAATTCACCCCTCCACTTT.

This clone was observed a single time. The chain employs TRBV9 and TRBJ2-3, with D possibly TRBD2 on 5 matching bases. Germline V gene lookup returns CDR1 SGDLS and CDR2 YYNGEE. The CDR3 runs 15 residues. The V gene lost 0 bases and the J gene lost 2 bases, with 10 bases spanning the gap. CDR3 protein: CASSVGGGFTDTQYF. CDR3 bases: TGTGCCAGCAGCGTAGGAGGCGGGTTCACAGATACGCAGTATTTT.

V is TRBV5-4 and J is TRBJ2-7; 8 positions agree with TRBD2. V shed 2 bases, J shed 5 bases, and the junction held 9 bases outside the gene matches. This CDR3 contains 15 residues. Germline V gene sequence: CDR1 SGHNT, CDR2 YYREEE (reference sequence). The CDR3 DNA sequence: TGTGCCAGCAGCTTCGGGGGGGGGCCAATTCACGAGCAGTACTTC. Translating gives CASSFGGGPIHEQYF. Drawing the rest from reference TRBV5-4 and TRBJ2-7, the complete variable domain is ETGVTQSPTHLIKTRGQQVTLRCSSQSGHNTVSWYQQALGQGPQFIFQYYREEENGRGNFPPRFSGLQFPNYSSELNVNALELDDSALYLCASSFGGGPIHEQYFGPGTRLTVT.

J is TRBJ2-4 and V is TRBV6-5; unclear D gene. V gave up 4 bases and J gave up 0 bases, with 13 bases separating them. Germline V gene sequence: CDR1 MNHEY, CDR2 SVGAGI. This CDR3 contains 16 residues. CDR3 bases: TGTGCCAGCAGTTCCACTTGGACCCAAGCCAAAAACATTCAGTACTTC. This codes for CASSSTWTQAKNIQYF.

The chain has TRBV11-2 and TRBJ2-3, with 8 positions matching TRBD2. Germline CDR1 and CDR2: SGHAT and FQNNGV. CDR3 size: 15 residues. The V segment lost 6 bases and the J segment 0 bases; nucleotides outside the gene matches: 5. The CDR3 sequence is CASREAGASTDTQYF. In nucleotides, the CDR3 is TGTGCCAGCAGGGAAGCGGGGGCTAGCACAGATACGCAGTATTTT.

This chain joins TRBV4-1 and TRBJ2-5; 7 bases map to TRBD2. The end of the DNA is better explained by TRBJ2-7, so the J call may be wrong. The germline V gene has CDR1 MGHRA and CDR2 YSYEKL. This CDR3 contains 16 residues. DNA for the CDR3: TGCGCCAGCAGCCACGAGTCTTTGGAGCGGGGATACGAGCAGTACTTC. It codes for CASSHESLERGYEQYF.

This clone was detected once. CDR3 DNA: TGTGCCAGCAGTGAAGAGGTGTGGTACCAAGAGACCCAGTACTTC. This codes for CASSEEVWYQETQYF. This sequence joins TRBV25-1 and TRBJ2-5; no clear D gene. The CDR3 is made up of 15 amino acids. Germline CDR1 is MGHDK and CDR2 is SYGVNS. V was pared by 2 bases and J by 0 bases, with 10 bases between.

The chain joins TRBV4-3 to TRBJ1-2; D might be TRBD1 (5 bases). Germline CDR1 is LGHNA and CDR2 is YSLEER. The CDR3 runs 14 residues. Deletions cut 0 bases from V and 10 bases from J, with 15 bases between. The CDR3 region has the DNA TGCGCCAGCAGCCAAGAAGCCGGGGCCCTCAACTACACCTTC. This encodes CASSQEAGALNYTF.

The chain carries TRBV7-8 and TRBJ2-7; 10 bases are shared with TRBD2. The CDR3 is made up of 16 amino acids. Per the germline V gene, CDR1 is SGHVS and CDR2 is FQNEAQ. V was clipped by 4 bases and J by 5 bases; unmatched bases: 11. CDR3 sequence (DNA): TGTGCCAGCAGCTCCTCTAGCGGGGGCCGTTTTGACGAGCAGTACTTC. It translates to CASSSSSGGRFDEQYF.

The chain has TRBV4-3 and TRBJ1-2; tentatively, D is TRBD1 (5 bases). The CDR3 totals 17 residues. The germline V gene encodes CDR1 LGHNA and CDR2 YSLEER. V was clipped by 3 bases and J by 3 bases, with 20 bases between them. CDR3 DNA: TGCGCCAGCAGCCAGAACCAAGGCGCCCTGGGACACTATGGCTACACCTTC. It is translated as CASSQNQGALGHYGYTF.

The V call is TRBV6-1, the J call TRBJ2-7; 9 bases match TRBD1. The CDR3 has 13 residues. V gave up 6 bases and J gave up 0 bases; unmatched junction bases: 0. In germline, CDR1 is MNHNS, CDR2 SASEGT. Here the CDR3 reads CASRGQGSYEQYF. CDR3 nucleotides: TGTGCCAGCAGGGGACAGGGCTCCTACGAGCAGTACTTC.

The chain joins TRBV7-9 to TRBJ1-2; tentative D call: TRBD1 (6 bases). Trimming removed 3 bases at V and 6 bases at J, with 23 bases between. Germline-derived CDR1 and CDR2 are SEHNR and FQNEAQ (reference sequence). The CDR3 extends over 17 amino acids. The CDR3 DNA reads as TGTGCCAGCAGCTTTGTGTCGATTTCAGGGGAAGAGGATGGCTACACCTTC. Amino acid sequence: CASSFVSISGEEDGYTF.

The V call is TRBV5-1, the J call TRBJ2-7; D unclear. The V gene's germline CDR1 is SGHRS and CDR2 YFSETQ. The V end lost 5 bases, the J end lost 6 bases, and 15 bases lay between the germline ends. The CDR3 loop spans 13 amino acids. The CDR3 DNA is TGCGCCAGCAGTAGGGATTTGCCTATCGAGCAGTACTTC. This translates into CASSRDLPIEQYF.

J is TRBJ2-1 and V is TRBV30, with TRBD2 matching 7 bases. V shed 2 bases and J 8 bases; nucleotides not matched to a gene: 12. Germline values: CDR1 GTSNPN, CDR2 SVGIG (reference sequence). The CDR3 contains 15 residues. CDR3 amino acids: CAWSLVGGMGYEQFF. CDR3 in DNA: TGTGCCTGGAGTCTCGTCGGGGGGATGGGTTATGAGCAGTTCTTC.

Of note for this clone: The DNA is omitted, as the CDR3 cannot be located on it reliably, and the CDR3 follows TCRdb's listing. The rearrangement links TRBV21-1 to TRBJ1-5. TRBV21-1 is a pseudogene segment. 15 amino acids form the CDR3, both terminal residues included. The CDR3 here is CASSKVGYGNQPQHF.

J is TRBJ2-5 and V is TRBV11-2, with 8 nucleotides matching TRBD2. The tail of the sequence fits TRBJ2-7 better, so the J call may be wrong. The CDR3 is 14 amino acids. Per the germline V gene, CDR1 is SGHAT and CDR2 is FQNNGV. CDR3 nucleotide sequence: TGTGCCAGCAGCTTTCAACGGGGGGGCTACGAGCAGTACTTC. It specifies CASSFQRGGYEQYF.

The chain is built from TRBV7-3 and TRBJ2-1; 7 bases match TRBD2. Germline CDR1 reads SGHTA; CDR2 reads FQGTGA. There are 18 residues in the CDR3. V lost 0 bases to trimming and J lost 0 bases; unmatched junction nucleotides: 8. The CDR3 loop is CASSLTGQRGSSYNEQFF. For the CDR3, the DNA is TGTGCCAGCAGCTTAACGGGCCAGCGGGGAAGCTCCTACAATGAGCAGTTCTTC.

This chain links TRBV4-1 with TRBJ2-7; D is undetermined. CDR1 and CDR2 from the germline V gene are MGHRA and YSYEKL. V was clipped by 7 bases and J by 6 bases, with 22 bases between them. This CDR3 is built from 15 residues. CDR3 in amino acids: CASTLGLGEFGEQYF. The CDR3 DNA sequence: TGCGCCAGCACCCTCGGGCTGGGTGAATTCGGCGAGCAGTACTTC.

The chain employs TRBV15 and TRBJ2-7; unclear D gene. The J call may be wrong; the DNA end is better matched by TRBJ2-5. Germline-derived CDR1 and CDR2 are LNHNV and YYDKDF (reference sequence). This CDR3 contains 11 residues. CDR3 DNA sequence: TGTGCCACCAGCAGAGCGGGGACCCAGTACTTC. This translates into CATSRAGTQYF.

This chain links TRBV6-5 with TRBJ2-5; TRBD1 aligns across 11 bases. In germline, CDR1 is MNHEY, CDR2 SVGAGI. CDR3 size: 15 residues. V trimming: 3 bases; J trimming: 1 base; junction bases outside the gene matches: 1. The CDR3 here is CASSYGTGGQETQYF. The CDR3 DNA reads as TGTGCCAGCAGTTATGGGACAGGGGGCCAAGAGACCCAGTACTTC.

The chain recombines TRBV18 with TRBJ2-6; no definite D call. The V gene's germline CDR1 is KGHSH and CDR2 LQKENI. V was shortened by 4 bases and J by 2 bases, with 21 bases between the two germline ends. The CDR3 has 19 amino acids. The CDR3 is CASSHLSGLTIAGANVLTF. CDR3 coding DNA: TGTGCCAGCTCACATCTTTCCGGTCTTACGATAGCTGGGGCCAACGTCCTGACTTTC.

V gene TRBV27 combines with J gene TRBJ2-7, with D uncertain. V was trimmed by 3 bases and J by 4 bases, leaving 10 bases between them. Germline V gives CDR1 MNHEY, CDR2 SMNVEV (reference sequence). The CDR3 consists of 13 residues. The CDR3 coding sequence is TGTGCCAGCAGTTTCGGGCCGATATACGAGCAGTACTTC. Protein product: CASSFGPIYEQYF.

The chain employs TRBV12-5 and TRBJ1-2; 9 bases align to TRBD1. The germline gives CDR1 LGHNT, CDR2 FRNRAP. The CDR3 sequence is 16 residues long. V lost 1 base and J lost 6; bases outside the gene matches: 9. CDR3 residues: CASGLDGTGRLHGYTF. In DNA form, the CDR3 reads TGTGCTAGTGGTTTGGACGGGACAGGGAGGCTTCATGGCTACACCTTC.

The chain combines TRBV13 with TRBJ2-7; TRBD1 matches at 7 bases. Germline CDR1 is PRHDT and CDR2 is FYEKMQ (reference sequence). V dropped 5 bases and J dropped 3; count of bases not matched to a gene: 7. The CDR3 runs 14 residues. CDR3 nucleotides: TGTGCCAGCAGCCTACAGGGGAAGTTCTACGAGCAGTACTTC. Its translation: CASSLQGKFYEQYF.

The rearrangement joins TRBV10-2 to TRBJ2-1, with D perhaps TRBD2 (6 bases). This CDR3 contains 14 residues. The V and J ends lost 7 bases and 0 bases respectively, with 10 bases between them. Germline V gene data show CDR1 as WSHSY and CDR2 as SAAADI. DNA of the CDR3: TGCGCCAGCATACCCGGGGGCTCCTACAATGAGCAGTTCTTC. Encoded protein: CASIPGGSYNEQFF.

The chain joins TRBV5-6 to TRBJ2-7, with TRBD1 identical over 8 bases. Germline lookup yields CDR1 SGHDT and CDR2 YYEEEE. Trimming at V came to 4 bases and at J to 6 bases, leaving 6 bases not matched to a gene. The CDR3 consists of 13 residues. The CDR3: CASSRGDRPEQYF. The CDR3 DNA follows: TGTGCCAGCAGCCGCGGGGACAGGCCCGAGCAGTACTTC.

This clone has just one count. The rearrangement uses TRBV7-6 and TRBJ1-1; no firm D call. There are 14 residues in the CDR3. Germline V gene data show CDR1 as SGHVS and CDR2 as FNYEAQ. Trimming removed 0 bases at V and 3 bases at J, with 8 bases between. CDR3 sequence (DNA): TGTGCCAGCAGCTTAGCATGGGGAGACACTGAAGCTTTCTTT. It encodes CASSLAWGDTEAFF.

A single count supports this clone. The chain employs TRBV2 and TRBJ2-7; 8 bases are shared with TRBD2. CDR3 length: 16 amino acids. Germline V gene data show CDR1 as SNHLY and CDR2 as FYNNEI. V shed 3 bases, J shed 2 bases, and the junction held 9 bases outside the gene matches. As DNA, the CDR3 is TGTGCCAGCAGTGACACCCGTAGCGGGGTTGCCTACGAGCAGTACTTC. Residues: CASSDTRSGVAYEQYF.